Sequencing of this T cell receptor beta chain was carried out in a study of blood T cell repertoires in COVID-19 (TCRdb year 2020). Context from the whole study: Collaborator samples came from the United States, Italy and Spain and covered acute and convalescent phases of COVID-19. Where available, HLA class I and class II types were obtained from metadata supplied by the sample provider rather than from assay-based typing. A freely available public database, intended as a resource for researchers studying the immune response to SARS-CoV-2, is where the repertoires were released. Samples were obtained from the ongoing ImmuneRACE study (first 160 participants) and from roughly 1,300 subjects provided by 6 global collaborators. Deeply sampled blood TCRbeta repertoires from subjects exposed to, actively infected with, or recovered from COVID-19 were included in the dataset. The prospective study material was composed of cDNA or gDNA derived from T cells, B-cell-depleted T cells, or PBMCs. A de-identified subject ID, COVID-19 status, age in years and sex were almost always included in the sample metadata.

The immunoSEQ Assay, a bias-controlled multiplex PCR, was used to amplify TCRbeta CDR3 regions from genomic DNA. From the authors' description of their analysis: Nucleated cell counts per sample were estimated from amplification of reference gene primers within the assay. To quantify the absolute abundance of each unique TCRbeta CDR3 rearrangement, sequence reads were collapsed and filtered. Productive Simpson clonality was computed per sample as the square root of Simpson's diversity index over productive rearrangements. Not all clones reach the TCRdb copy of this immuneACCESS table, which keeps in-frame sequences only. Checked studies attribute under half of the gap to unresolved V genes and leave the rest unexplained. Clone size and V and J calls were adopted from that table, with D and trimming inferred from the DNA. The sample table lists 140,000 or so clones, approximately 89% of them with a count of one. Of the sample, 1.5% to 2% is held by the ten largest clones.

Collaborating institutions collected whole blood in K2EDTA tubes following their own protocols. For TCRbeta analysis, collaborators shipped samples as frozen whole blood, isolated PBMCs, or DNA extracted from either of those sample types. Details on this clone: The clone's antigen remains unknown. Base qualities are not at hand, and no much larger clone is one base apart.

What the authors observed across the whole study: Clinical and demographic metadata were provided uncurated, with the amount varying by source and participant.

The TCR was taken from a human donor in a cohort sampled during active COVID-19. What was sequenced was peripheral blood.

Here is the DNA: TGTGCCAGCAGTTGGGGACAGGGGGGGAATCAGCCCCAGCATTTT. Protein translation: CASSWGQGGNQPQHF. This chain is built from TRBV6-6 and TRBJ1-5; 11 of the junction bases match TRBD1. Sequences MNHNY (CDR1) and SVGAGI (CDR2) are obtained from the germline V gene (reference sequence). Germline trimming: 4 bases from V, 4 bases from J; junction bases outside gene matches: 3. From the cysteine through the phenylalanine, the CDR3 covers 15 amino acids. The sequence is cut down to CDR3 DNA, 45 bases in frame from base 1.